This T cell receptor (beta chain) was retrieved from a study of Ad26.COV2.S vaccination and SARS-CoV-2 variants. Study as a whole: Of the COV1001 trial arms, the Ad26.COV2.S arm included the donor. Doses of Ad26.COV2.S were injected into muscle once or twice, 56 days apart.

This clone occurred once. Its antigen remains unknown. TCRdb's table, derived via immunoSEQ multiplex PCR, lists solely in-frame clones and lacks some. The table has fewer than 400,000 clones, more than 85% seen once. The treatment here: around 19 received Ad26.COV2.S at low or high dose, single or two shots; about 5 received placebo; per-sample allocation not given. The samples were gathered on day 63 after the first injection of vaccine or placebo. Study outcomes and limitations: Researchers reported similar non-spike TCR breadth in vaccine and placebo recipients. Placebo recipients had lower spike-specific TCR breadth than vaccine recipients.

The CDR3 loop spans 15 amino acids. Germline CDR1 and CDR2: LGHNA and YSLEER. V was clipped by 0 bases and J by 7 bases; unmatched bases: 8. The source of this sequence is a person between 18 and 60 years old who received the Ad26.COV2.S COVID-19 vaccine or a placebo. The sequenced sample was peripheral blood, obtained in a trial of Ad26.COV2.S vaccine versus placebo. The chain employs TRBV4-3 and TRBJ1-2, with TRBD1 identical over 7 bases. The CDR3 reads CASSQDFEGAGGYTF. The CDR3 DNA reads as TGCGCCAGCAGCCAAGATTTCGAGGGGGCGGGTGGCTACACCTTC.